The 5 T cell receptor beta chains below come from one sample, sequenced in a study of Ad26.COV2.S vaccination and SARS-CoV-2 variants (TCRdb year 2021). The library was made by the immunoSEQ multiplex PCR assay. TCRdb carries this immuneACCESS record with in-frame sequences only. Its versions omit some clonotypes, under half of them owing to an unresolved V gene in the studies checked, with the rest unexplained. This sample lists under 550,000 clones; around 90% were detected once. The ten largest clones add up to 9.5% to 15% of the sample. The treatment or condition label for this specimen denotes: 15 to 20 received Ad26.COV2.S at low or high dose, single or two shots; about 5 received placebo; per-sample allocation not given. Repertoires of vaccine and placebo recipients were sequenced from samples taken on day 63 after the first injection. Sequenced material: peripheral blood, taken in a trial of Ad26.COV2.S vaccine versus placebo. These receptors came from a person between 18 and 60 years old who received the Ad26.COV2.S COVID-19 vaccine or a placebo.

The V gene is TRBV19, the J gene TRBJ2-1, with 9 bases fitting TRBD2. CDR3 length: 16 residues. The J segment lost 0 bases and the V segment lost 7 bases, leaving 7 bases of the junction unmatched. In germline, CDR1 is LNHDA, CDR2 SQIVND (reference sequence). The DNA for the CDR3 is TGTGCCAGTAAAGTAGCGGGGGTGAGCTCCTACAATGAGCAGTTCTTC. It is translated as CASKVAGVSSYNEQFF. The full variable domain, its missing parts supplied by reference TRBV19 and TRBJ2-1, is DGGITQSPKYLFRKEGQNVTLSCEQNLNHDAMYWYRQDPGQGLRLIYYSQIVNDFQKGDIAEGYSVSREKKESFPLTVTSAQKNPTAFYLCASKVAGVSSYNEQFFGPGTRLTVL.

This chain uses TRBV7-8 with TRBJ2-2, with TRBD2 matching 13 bases. V trimming: 5 bases; J trimming: 5 bases; junction bases outside the gene matches: 14. Germline assignment: CDR1 SGHVS and CDR2 FQNEAQ. CDR3 size: 19 residues. CDR3 region: CASSQLAGGPLTGTGELFF. CDR3 nucleotides: TGTGCCAGCAGCCAACTAGCGGGAGGGCCCCTGACGGGTACCGGGGAGCTGTTTTTT.

In regard to this clone: At the DNA level, this CDR3 is encoded by other sequences in the same sample as well. The chain couples TRBV18 to TRBJ2-1, with 7 bases matching TRBD1. Trimming at V came to 0 bases and at J to 4 bases, leaving 3 bases not matched to a gene. The CDR3 runs to 15 residues. The germline CDR1 and CDR2 sequences are KGHSH and LQKENI. CDR3: CASSPPGTAYNEQFF. DNA for the CDR3: TGTGCCAGCTCACCACCCGGGACAGCTTACAATGAGCAGTTCTTC. The variable domain in full, with the rest retrieved from reference TRBV18 and TRBJ2-1, is NAGVMQNPRHLVRRRGQEARLRCSPMKGHSHVYWYRQLPEEGLKFMVYLQKENIIDESGMPKERFSAEFPKEGPSILRIQQVVRGDSAAYFCASSPPGTAYNEQFFGPGTRLTVL.

The chain has TRBV7-9 and TRBJ2-7; either TRBD1 or TRBD2 may fit D (5 bases each). CDR3 size: 16 residues. CDR1 is SEHNR, CDR2 FQNEAQ, per germline (reference sequence). The V and J ends lost 6 bases and 2 bases respectively, with 20 bases between them. CDR3 sequence: CASSFSRFGAPYEQYF. In nucleotides, the CDR3 is TGTGCCAGCAGTTTCAGTCGTTTCGGGGCCCCCTACGAGCAGTACTTC.

The genes are TRBV5-1 and TRBJ2-7, with 12 bases lining up with TRBD1. Germline lookup yields CDR1 SGHRS and CDR2 YFSETQ. This CDR3 region has 14 residues. Trimming at V came to 4 bases and at J to 5 bases, leaving 4 bases not matched to a gene. The chain's CDR3 is CASSPGQGADEQYF. The CDR3 DNA is TGCGCCAGCAGCCCGGGACAGGGGGCAGACGAGCAGTACTTC.